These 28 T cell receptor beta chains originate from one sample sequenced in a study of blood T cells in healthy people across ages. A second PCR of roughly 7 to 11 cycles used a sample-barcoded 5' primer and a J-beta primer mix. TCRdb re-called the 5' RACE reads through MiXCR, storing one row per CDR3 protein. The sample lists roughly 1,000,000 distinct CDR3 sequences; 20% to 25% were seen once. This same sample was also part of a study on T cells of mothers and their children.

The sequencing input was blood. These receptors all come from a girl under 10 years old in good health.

The CDR3 DNA reads as TGCAGTGCTAGAGGGCAGGAACCCACTGAAGCTTTCTTT. Protein product: CSARGQEPTEAFF. V and J are TRBV20-1 and TRBJ1-1; D gene uncertain. Trimming took 1 base from V and 4 from J, leaving 10 bases between them. CDR3 size: 13 residues. Germline V CDR1 and CDR2: DFQATT, SNEGSKA (reference sequence).

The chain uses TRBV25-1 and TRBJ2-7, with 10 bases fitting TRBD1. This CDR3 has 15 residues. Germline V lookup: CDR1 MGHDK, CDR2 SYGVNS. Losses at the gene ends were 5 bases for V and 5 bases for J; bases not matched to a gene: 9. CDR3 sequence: CASSTPGTGVHEQYF. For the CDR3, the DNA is TGTGCCAGCAGTACGCCCGGGACAGGGGTCCACGAGCAGTACTTC.

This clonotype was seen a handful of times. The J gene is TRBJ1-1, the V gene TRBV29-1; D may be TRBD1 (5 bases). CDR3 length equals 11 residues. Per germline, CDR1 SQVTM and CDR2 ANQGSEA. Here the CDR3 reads CTDGHPKRAFF. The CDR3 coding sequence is TGCACCGACGGACATCCAAAGCGGGCTTTCTTT. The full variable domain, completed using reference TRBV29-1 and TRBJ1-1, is SAVISQKPSRDICQRGTSLTIQCQVDSQVTMMFWYRQQPGQSLTLIATANQGSEATYESGFVIDKFPISRPNLTFSTLTVSNMSPEDSSIYLCTDGHPKRAFFGQGTRLTVV.

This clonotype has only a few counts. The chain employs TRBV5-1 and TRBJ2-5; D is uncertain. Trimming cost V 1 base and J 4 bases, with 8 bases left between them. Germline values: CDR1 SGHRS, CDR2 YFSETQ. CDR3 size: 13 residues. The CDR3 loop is CASSLYIGETQYF. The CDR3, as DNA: TGCGCCAGCAGCTTGTACATAGGAGAGACCCAGTACTTC.

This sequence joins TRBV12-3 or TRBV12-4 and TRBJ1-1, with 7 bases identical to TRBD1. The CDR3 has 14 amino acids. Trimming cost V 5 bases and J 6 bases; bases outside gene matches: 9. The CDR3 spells CASSQNRGKAEAFF. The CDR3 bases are TGTGCCAGCAGTCAAAACAGGGGTAAGGCTGAAGCTTTCTTT.

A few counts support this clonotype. The CDR3 here is CASSDVERANEQFF. The CDR3 nucleotides read TGTGCCAGCAGTGATGTGGAAAGGGCGAATGAGCAGTTCTTC. This chain connects TRBV25-1 to TRBJ2-1, with D uncertain. This CDR3 spans 14 amino acids. The germline CDR1 and CDR2 sequences are MGHDK and SYGVNS. Between the trimmed V and J ends, which lost 3 bases and 7 bases, there was a span of 13 bases.

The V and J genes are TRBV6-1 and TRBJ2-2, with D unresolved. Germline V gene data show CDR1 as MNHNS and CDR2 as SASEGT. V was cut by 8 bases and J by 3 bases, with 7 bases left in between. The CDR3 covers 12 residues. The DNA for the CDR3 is TGTGCCAGCCGTAGTTACACCGGGGAGCTGTTTTTT. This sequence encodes CASRSYTGELFF.

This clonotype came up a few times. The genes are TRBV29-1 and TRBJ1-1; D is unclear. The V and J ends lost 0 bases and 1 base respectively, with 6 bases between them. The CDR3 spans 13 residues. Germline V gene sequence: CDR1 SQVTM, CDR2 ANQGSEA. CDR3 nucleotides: TGCAGCGTTGAAGAATTGGGGAACACTGAAGCTTTCTTT. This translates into CSVEELGNTEAFF.

The CDR3 region is CASSLYKGGLAGGLYF. CDR3 nucleotides: TGTGCCAGCAGCTTATACAAGGGAGGACTAGCGGGAGGTTTGTACTTC. The V and J genes are TRBV11-2 and TRBJ2-7; 14 bases fit TRBD2. The germline V gene has CDR1 SGHAT and CDR2 FQNNGV. Unmatched junction bases numbered 12, after V lost 2 bases and J lost 12 bases. The CDR3 sequence is 16 residues long.

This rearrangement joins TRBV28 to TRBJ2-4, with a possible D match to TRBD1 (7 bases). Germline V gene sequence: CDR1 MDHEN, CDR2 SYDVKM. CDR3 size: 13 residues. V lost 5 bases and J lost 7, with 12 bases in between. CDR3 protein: CASSETGRNIQYF. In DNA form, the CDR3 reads TGTGCCAGCAGTGAGACAGGGAGGAACATTCAGTACTTC.

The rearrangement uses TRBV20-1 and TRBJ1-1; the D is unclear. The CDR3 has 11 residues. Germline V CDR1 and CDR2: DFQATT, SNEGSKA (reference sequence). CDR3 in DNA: TGCAGGGGGAAGCTGGACACTGAAGCTTTCTTT. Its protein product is CRGKLDTEAFF.

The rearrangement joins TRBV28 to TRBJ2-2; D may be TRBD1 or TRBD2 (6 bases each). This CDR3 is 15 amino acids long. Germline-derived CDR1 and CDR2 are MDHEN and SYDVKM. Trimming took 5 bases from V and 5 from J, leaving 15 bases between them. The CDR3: CASSTHRAGTGELFF. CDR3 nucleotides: TGTGCCAGCAGTACACACAGGGCGGGAACCGGGGAGCTGTTTTTT.

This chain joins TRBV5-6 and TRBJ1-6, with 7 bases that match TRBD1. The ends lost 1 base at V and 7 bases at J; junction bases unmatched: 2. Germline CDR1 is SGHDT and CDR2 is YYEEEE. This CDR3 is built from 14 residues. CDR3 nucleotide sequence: TGTGCCAGCAGCTTGAAACAGGGGAATTCACCCCTCCACTTT. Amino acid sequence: CASSLKQGNSPLHF. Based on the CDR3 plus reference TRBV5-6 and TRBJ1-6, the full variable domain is DAGVTQSPTHLIKTRGQQVTLRCSPKSGHDTVSWYQQALGQGPQFIFQYYEEEERQRGNFPDRFSGHQFPNYSSELNVNALLLGDSALYLCASSLKQGNSPLHFGNGTRLTVT.

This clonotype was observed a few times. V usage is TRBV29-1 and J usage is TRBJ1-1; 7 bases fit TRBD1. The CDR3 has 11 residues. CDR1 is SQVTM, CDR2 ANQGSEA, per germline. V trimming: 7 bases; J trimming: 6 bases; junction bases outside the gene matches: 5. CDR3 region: CSDRGDPEAFF. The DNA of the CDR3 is TGCAGCGACAGGGGCGATCCTGAAGCTTTCTTT.

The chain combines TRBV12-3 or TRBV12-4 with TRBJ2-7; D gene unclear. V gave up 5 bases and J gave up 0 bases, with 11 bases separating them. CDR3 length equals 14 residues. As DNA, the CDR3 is TGTGCCAGCAGTCCCCATGGCAGCTCCTACGAGCAGTACTTC. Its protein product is CASSPHGSSYEQYF.

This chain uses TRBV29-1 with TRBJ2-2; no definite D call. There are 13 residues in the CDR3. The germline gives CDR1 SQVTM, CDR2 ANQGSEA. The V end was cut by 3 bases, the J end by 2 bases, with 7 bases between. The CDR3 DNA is TGCAGCGTTGAGCCCGAAAACACCGGGGAGCTGTTTTTT. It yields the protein CSVEPENTGELFF.

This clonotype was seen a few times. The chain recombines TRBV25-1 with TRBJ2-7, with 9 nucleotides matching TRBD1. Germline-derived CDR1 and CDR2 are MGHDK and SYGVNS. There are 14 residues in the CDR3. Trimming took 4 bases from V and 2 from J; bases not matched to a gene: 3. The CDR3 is CASSGTGDAYEQYF. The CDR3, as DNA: TGTGCCAGCAGTGGGACAGGGGATGCCTACGAGCAGTACTTC.

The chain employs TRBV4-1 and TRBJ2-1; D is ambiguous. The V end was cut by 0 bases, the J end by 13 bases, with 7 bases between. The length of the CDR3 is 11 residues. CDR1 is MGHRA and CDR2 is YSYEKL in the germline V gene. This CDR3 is CASSQEARQFF. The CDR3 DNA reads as TGCGCCAGCAGCCAAGAAGCCCGTCAGTTCTTC.

In nucleotides, the CDR3 is TGTGCCAGCAGCCTCCGGGCCAAGGGTGGTTCACCCCTCCACTTT. The encoded protein is CASSLRAKGGSPLHF. The gene calls are TRBV11-3 and TRBJ1-6; D unresolved. V lost 5 bases, J lost 9 bases, and 17 bases lay in between. CDR1 and CDR2 from the germline V gene are SGHNT and YENEEA. The CDR3 length is 15 residues. Full variable domain (outside the CDR3, taken from reference TRBV11-3 and TRBJ1-6): EAGVVQSPRYKIIEKKQPVAFWCNPISGHNTLYWYLQNLGQGPELLIRYENEEAVDDSQLPKDRFSAERLKGVDSTLKIQPAELGDSAVYLCASSLRAKGGSPLHFGNGTRLTVT.

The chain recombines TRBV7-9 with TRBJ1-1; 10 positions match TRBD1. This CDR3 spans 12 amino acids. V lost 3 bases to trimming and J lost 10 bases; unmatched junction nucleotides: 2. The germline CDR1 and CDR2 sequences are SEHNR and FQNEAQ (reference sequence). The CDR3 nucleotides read TGTGCCAGCAGCTTTGGGACAGGGGCAGCTTTCTTT. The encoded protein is CASSFGTGAAFF.

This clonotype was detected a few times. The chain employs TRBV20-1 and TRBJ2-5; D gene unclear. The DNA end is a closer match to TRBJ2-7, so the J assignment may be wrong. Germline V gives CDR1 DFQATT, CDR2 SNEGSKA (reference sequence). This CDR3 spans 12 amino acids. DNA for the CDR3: TGCAGTGCTAGTTGGCAGGCCTACGAGCAGTACTTC. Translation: CSASWQAYEQYF.

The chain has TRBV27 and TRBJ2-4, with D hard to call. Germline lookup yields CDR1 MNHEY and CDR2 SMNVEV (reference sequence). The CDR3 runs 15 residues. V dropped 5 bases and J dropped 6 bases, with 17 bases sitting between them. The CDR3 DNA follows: TGTGCCAGCAGTGCAGAAGACGGGCCCTTAAACATTCAGTACTTC. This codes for CASSAEDGPLNIQYF.

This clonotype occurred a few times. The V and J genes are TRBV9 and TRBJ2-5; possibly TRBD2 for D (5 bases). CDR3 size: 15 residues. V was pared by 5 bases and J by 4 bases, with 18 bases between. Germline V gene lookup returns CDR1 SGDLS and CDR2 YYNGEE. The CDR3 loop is CASSPPLALGETQYF. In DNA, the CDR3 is TGTGCCAGCAGTCCACCTCTAGCTTTAGGAGAGACCCAGTACTTC.

CDR3 region: CASSFRLDTQYF. The CDR3 coding sequence is TGTGCCAGCAGCTTTAGGTTAGATACGCAGTATTTT. The J gene is TRBJ2-3, the V gene TRBV7-2, with D uncertain. Germline CDR1 reads SGHTA; CDR2 reads FQGNSA. Trimming pared 3 bases from V and 5 bases from J, leaving 6 bases between. The CDR3 is made up of 12 amino acids.

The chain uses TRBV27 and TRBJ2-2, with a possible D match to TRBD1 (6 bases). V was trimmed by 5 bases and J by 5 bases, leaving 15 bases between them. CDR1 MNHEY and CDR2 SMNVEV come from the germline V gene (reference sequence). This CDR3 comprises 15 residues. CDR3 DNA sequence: TGTGCCAGCAGTAGCCGGGACAAACCTACCGGGGAGCTGTTTTTT. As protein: CASSSRDKPTGELFF.

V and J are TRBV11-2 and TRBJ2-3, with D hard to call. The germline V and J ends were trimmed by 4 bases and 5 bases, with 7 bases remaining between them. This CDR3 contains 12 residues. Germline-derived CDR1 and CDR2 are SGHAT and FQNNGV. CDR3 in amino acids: CASSWEVDTQYF. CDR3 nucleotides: TGTGCCAGCAGCTGGGAAGTAGATACGCAGTATTTT.

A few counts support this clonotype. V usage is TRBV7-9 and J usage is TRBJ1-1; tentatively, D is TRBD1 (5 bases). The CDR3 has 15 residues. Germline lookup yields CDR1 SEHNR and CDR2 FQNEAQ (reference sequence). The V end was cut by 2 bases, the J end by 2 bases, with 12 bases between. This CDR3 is CASSLKQGLNTEAFF. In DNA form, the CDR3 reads TGTGCCAGCAGCTTAAAGCAGGGTCTCAACACTGAAGCTTTCTTT.

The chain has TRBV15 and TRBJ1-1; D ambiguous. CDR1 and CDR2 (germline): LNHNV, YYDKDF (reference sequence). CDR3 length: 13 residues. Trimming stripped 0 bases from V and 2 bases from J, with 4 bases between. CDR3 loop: CATSRDSNTEAFF. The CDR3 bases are TGTGCCACCAGCAGAGATAGCAACACTGAAGCTTTCTTT.